This T cell receptor beta chain was captured by sequencing in a study of T cell responses to AZD1222 COVID-19 vaccine. The CDR3 runs 15 residues. V was clipped by 2 bases and J by 2 bases; unmatched bases: 7. The germline V gene has CDR1 SGHRS and CDR2 YFSETQ. The assay was immunoSEQ multiplex PCR, and TCRdb's table has in-frame clones only and misses some. The sample records 89,000 or so clones, less than 95% being singletons. The chain has TRBV5-1 and TRBJ2-7; 7 bases match TRBD1. The receptor was derived from an adult who received the AZD1222 COVID-19 vaccine. Here the sequenced sample was peripheral blood, taken 28 days after the second AZD1222 dose. The CDR3 DNA sequence: TGCGCCAGCAGCTTTCGGACAGGAGAAACCTACGAGCAGTACTTC. It is translated as CASSFRTGETYEQYF.